This T cell receptor (beta chain) was observed in a study of shared clonotypes between healthy human individuals. Notes on the study in general: Among non-shared clonotypes, generation probabilities were lower than among those shared by all four donors.

Each sorted subset replicate got 200 ng genomic DNA, 30,000 or so genomes. TCRdb keeps only in-frame clones here, not all; method: immunoSEQ multiplex PCR. Here the sample spans about 960,000 clones, over 75% being singletons. On this clone: Its antigen is as yet unknown.

Each donor was a Caucasian adult residing in Nashville, Tennessee. V was shortened by 7 bases and J by 2 bases, with 12 bases between the two germline ends. This CDR3 spans 14 amino acids. From germline, CDR1 is SNHLY and CDR2 FYNNEI. This sequence originates from a man aged 18 to 30 in good health. The sequenced sample was memory CD4+ T cells sorted from blood. Subset here: CD45RA-negative fraction. The chain links TRBV2 to TRBJ1-5, with a possible D match to TRBD1 (6 bases). In DNA form, the CDR3 reads TGTGCCAGCACACCACAGGGTGGCAATCAGCCCCAGCATTTT. It codes for CASTPQGGNQPQHF.